This TCR beta chain originates from a study of cytomegalovirus exposure and HLA in healthy donors. Researchers ran the PCR with 60 Vbeta and 13 Jbeta primers. Clones were read by immunoSEQ multiplex PCR, and TCRdb kept only the in-frame ones, dropping some. The table has around 130,000 clones, roughly 87% seen once. The CDR3 spans 16 residues. Germline CDR1 SGHNT, CDR2 YENEEA. V was clipped by 3 bases and J by 5 bases, with 19 bases between them. What was sequenced was PBMCs. The TCR was taken from a woman between 18 and 30 years old in good health and CMV-seronegative. The rearrangement uses TRBV11-3 and TRBJ2-5, with a tentative D call TRBD2 (6 bases). CDR3 protein: CASSFGRGFSGETQYF. For the CDR3, the DNA is TGTGCCAGCAGCTTTGGGCGGGGTTTCTCGGGGGAGACCCAGTACTTC.